The 32 T cell receptor beta chains given below trace back to one sample, sequenced in a study of identical twins. A single record per CDR3 protein comes from TCRdb applying MiXCR to the 5' RACE reads. The data show just over 500,000 distinct CDR3 sequences, around 20% seen once. The data were also submitted as part of a second study, on T cells expressing NK-cell markers.

The sample comprised CD4+ T cells sorted from blood. These receptors came from a woman under 30 in good health.

This chain connects TRBV12-3 or TRBV12-4 to TRBJ1-2; D call uncertain. V was pared by 1 base and J by 8 bases, with 8 bases between. CDR3 size: 12 residues. The CDR3 spells CASSLERRGYTF. The DNA of the CDR3 is TGTGCCAGCAGTTTAGAGAGGCGAGGCTACACCTTC.

J is TRBJ1-6 and V is TRBV2, with D possibly being TRBD1 (6 bases). Trimming left V 6 bases short and J 8 bases short, with 11 bases between. In germline, CDR1 is SNHLY, CDR2 FYNNEI. The CDR3 spans 13 residues. CDR3 in amino acids: CASSARQDSPLHF. CDR3 nucleotides: TGTGCCAGCAGCGCGCGACAGGATTCACCCCTCCACTTT.

This chain connects TRBV5-1 to TRBJ2-3; TRBD1 agrees at 7 bases. V lost 0 bases to trimming and J lost 2 bases; unmatched junction nucleotides: 6. Germline CDR1 is SGHRS and CDR2 is YFSETQ. CDR3 size: 16 residues. CDR3 sequence reads: CASSLASGQDTDTQYF. CDR3 bases: TGCGCCAGCAGCTTGGCCAGCGGACAGGACACAGATACGCAGTATTTT.

This clonotype was seen only a few times. The rearrangement links TRBV30 to TRBJ1-1; no reliable D call. The CDR3 extends over 13 amino acids. CDR1 is GTSNPN and CDR2 is SVGIG in the germline V gene (reference sequence). Trimming cost V 3 bases and J 2 bases, with 10 bases left between them. DNA of the CDR3: TGTGCCTGGAGCTATTCAGATAACACTGAAGCTTTCTTT. Translation gives CAWSYSDNTEAFF.

This clonotype has just a few counts. V and J are TRBV7-9 and TRBJ2-2; unclear D gene. The V gene's germline CDR1 is SEHNR and CDR2 FQNEAQ (reference sequence). V lost 6 bases, J lost 7 bases, and 9 bases lay in between. This CDR3 has 12 residues. The CDR3 spells CASSGAHGELFF. CDR3 DNA sequence: TGTGCCAGCAGTGGAGCACACGGGGAGCTGTTTTTT.

The chain combines TRBV5-1 with TRBJ2-3; 10 positions agree with TRBD2. Germline assignment: CDR1 SGHRS and CDR2 YFSETQ. The CDR3 covers 16 residues. J lost 6 bases, V lost 6 bases, and 13 bases had no gene match. CDR3 DNA sequence: TGCGCCAGCACCCTCAATCTAGCGGGGGCTTGGGATACGCAGTATTTT. As protein: CASTLNLAGAWDTQYF.

This clonotype was seen more than once but under ten times. The rearrangement joins TRBV6-6 to TRBJ2-3; D is perhaps TRBD2 (6 bases). This CDR3 spans 13 amino acids. Trimming took off 6 bases at V and 6 bases at J, with 13 bases between the two ends. Germline CDR1 and CDR2: MNHNY and SVGAGI (reference sequence). The CDR3 sequence: CASSRGLHDTQYF. The CDR3 DNA sequence: TGTGCCAGCAGCCGGGGACTCCACGATACGCAGTATTTT.

This chain connects TRBV30 to TRBJ2-7; TRBD2 aligns across 9 bases. The V gene end was trimmed by 4 bases and the J gene end by 6 bases; junction bases not matched to a gene: 4. This CDR3 contains 12 residues. Germline V lookup: CDR1 GTSNPN, CDR2 SVGIG (reference sequence). The CDR3 sequence: CAWTSGNREQYF. In DNA form, the CDR3 reads TGTGCCTGGACTAGCGGGAACCGCGAGCAGTACTTC.

This clonotype has a handful of counts. The rearrangement uses TRBV9 and TRBJ2-1; D uncertain. Trimming left V 0 bases short and J 7 bases short, with 17 bases between. CDR1 is SGDLS, CDR2 YYNGEE, per germline. The CDR3 is made up of 16 amino acids. The DNA for the CDR3 is TGTGCCAGCAGCGTAGCTCCCCGAGAACAGCAGAATGAGCAGTTCTTC. It specifies CASSVAPREQQNEQFF.

A few counts support this clonotype. The V call is TRBV9, the J call TRBJ2-1; D uncertain. Germline-derived CDR1 and CDR2 are SGDLS and YYNGEE. V was trimmed by 0 bases and J by 1 base, leaving 8 bases between them. This CDR3 region has 15 residues. The CDR3 region has the DNA TGTGCCAGCAGCGTAGTTGGGGATTCCTACAATGAGCAGTTCTTC. Protein: CASSVVGDSYNEQFF.

The chain couples TRBV7-2 to TRBJ1-6, with D tentatively TRBD1 (6 bases). Germline V gene sequence: CDR1 SGHTA, CDR2 FQGNSA. The CDR3 covers 15 residues. Trimming took off 7 bases at V and 0 bases at J, with 10 bases between the two ends. CDR3: CASTQGSSYNSPLHF. The CDR3 coding sequence is TGTGCCAGCACCCAGGGGAGCTCCTATAATTCACCCCTCCACTTT.

J is TRBJ2-7 and V is TRBV29-1, with a possible D match to TRBD2 (5 bases). V lost 5 bases to trimming and J lost 7 bases, with 15 bases between them. This CDR3 has 12 amino acids. CDR1 and CDR2 (germline): SQVTM, ANQGSEA. CDR3 loop: CSVSAERKEQYF. CDR3 coding DNA: TGCAGCGTTAGCGCTGAGCGGAAAGAGCAGTACTTC.

This clonotype showed up just once. The chain couples TRBV5-1 to TRBJ2-1; TRBD2 matches at 10 bases. Germline V lookup: CDR1 SGHRS, CDR2 YFSETQ. The J segment lost 10 bases and the V segment lost 4 bases, leaving 8 bases of the junction unmatched. The CDR3 is made up of 14 amino acids. CDR3 in DNA: TGCGCCAGCAGCGCAAGCGGGGGGGCCTGGGAGCAGTTCTTC. Encoded protein: CASSASGGAWEQFF.

The table lists this clonotype with a few counts. The chain joins TRBV11-1 to TRBJ2-1, with 12 positions matching TRBD2. This CDR3 has 16 amino acids. Germline loops: CDR1 SGHAT, CDR2 FQDESV (reference sequence). J was trimmed by 7 bases and V by 4 bases; bases with no gene match: 8. The CDR3 region has the DNA TGTGCCAGCAGCTCACGCGAACTAGCGGGGGGAAATGAGCAGTTCTTC. Protein product: CASSSRELAGGNEQFF.

The V call is TRBV6-1, the J call TRBJ2-5; 9 bases fit TRBD1. CDR1 and CDR2 (germline): MNHNS, SASEGT. J lost 5 bases, V lost 4 bases, and 14 bases had no gene match. This CDR3 is 17 amino acids long. The chain's CDR3 is CASSAHYLGQGVETQYF. CDR3 DNA: TGTGCCAGCAGTGCCCACTACCTGGGACAGGGTGTGGAGACCCAGTACTTC.

The chain links TRBV4-1 to TRBJ2-7; D is possibly TRBD1 (5 bases). Germline lookup yields CDR1 MGHRA and CDR2 YSYEKL. The CDR3 is 13 amino acids. V lost 1 base and J lost 7, with 11 bases in between. Here the CDR3 reads CASSQARAEEQYF. The CDR3 DNA is TGCGCCAGCAGCCAAGCCAGGGCGGAGGAGCAGTACTTC.

The table lists this clonotype with a few counts. V usage is TRBV20-1 and J usage is TRBJ1-4, with TRBD1 matching 7 bases. Germline V lookup: CDR1 DFQATT, CDR2 SNEGSKA (reference sequence). The CDR3 consists of 13 residues. With 3 bases clipped from V and 7 bases from J, the junction kept 5 bases outside the gene matches. CDR3 loop: CSASGAGGEKLFF. The CDR3 bases are TGCAGTGCTAGTGGGGCAGGGGGTGAAAAACTGTTTTTT.

The CDR3: CASSLATTGSGYTF. CDR3 coding DNA: TGCGCCAGCAGCTTGGCAACGACAGGGAGCGGCTACACCTTC. The chain is built from TRBV5-1 and TRBJ1-2, with 7 bases matching TRBD1. The CDR3 is made up of 14 amino acids. V was pared by 0 bases and J by 8 bases, with 7 bases of the junction left unmatched. Germline V gene sequence: CDR1 SGHRS, CDR2 YFSETQ.

The chain joins TRBV7-2 to TRBJ2-6; D possibly matches TRBD1 or TRBD2 (5 bases each). This CDR3 spans 15 amino acids. The germline CDR1 and CDR2 sequences are SGHTA and FQGNSA. V was shortened by 5 bases and J by 2 bases, with 10 bases between the two germline ends. CDR3 protein: CASSQWDAGANVLTF. As DNA, the CDR3 is TGTGCCAGCAGCCAGTGGGACGCTGGGGCCAACGTCCTGACTTTC.

The V and J genes are TRBV7-9 and TRBJ2-1; D might be TRBD1 (8 bases). The CDR3 totals 16 residues. The V end lost 7 bases, the J end lost 1 base, and 17 bases lay between the germline ends. Germline loops: CDR1 SEHNR, CDR2 FQNEAQ (reference sequence). In nucleotides, the CDR3 is TGTGCCAGCACTTATTACAGGGGGGGGTCCTACAATGAGCAGTTCTTC. Residues: CASTYYRGGSYNEQFF.

The rearrangement links TRBV6-1 to TRBJ1-5; D ambiguous. CDR1 MNHNS and CDR2 SASEGT come from the germline V gene. V dropped 8 bases and J dropped 3 bases, with 11 bases sitting between them. This CDR3 has 13 amino acids. CDR3 DNA: TGTGCCAGCTCAGACATCTACAATCAGCCCCAGCATTTT. Encoded protein: CASSDIYNQPQHF.

This clonotype has ten or more counts. The J gene is TRBJ2-1, the V gene TRBV9; TRBD2 aligns across 10 bases. Looked up from germline, CDR1 is SGDLS and CDR2 is YYNGEE. The CDR3 length is 17 residues. V lost 3 bases to trimming and J lost 1 base; unmatched junction nucleotides: 7. The CDR3, as DNA: TGTGCCAGCAGCGCCCCCCCGGGACTAGCGTCCTACAATGAGCAGTTCTTC. Amino acid sequence: CASSAPPGLASYNEQFF.

Many counts were recorded for this clonotype. The chain uses TRBV6-2 or TRBV6-3 and TRBJ2-2; D is ambiguous. CDR1 is MNHEY and CDR2 is SVGEGT in the germline V gene. The CDR3 is made up of 15 amino acids. Trimming took 3 bases from V and 0 from J, leaving 8 bases between them. CDR3 region: CASSYVSSNTGELFF. CDR3 sequence (DNA): TGTGCCAGCAGTTATGTGAGTTCGAACACCGGGGAGCTGTTTTTT.

This chain links TRBV20-1 with TRBJ1-2; D perhaps matches TRBD1 (5 bases). CDR1 and CDR2 (germline): DFQATT, SNEGSKA (reference sequence). Trimming left V 5 bases short and J 0 bases short, with 13 bases between. This CDR3 is built from 14 residues. CDR3 bases: TGCAGTGCTTCTTCGGGGGATACTAACTATGGCTACACCTTC. Protein: CSASSGDTNYGYTF.

There are a few counts of this clonotype. V usage is TRBV10-3 and J usage is TRBJ2-3; tentatively, D is TRBD1 or TRBD2 (5 bases each). The CDR3 has 15 residues. Per germline, CDR1 ENHRY and CDR2 SYGVKD. V lost 0 bases and J 0 bases, leaving 7 bases between the germline ends. This CDR3 reads CAISESGPSTDTQYF. CDR3 bases: TGTGCCATCAGTGAGTCGGGACCGAGCACAGATACGCAGTATTTT.

This clonotype was detected a few times. The chain combines TRBV12-5 with TRBJ2-2; 7 positions match TRBD2. V lost 2 bases to trimming and J lost 6 bases; unmatched junction nucleotides: 0. This CDR3 is built from 13 residues. Germline values: CDR1 LGHNT, CDR2 FRNRAP. The CDR3: CASGLRGAGELFF. CDR3 nucleotide sequence: TGTGCTAGTGGTTTGCGGGGGGCCGGGGAGCTGTTTTTT. The complete variable domain, with remaining parts taken from reference TRBV12-5 and TRBJ2-2, reads DARVTQTPRHKVTEMGQEVTMRCQPILGHNTVFWYRQTMMQGLELLAYFRNRAPLDDSGMPKDRFSAEMPDATLATLKIQPSEPRDSAVYFCASGLRGAGELFFGEGSRLTVL.

This clonotype was seen ten or more times. The chain links TRBV7-2 to TRBJ2-3; tentative D call: TRBD2 (5 bases). This CDR3 region has 12 residues. In germline, CDR1 is SGHTA, CDR2 FQGNSA. Deletions cut 5 bases from V and 5 bases from J, with 8 bases between. The CDR3 loop is CASSLLGDTQYF. CDR3 bases: TGTGCCAGCAGCCTACTAGGAGATACGCAGTATTTT. Together with reference TRBV7-2 and TRBJ2-3, the CDR3 gives the full variable domain: GAGVSQSPSNKVTEKGKDVELRCDPISGHTALYWYRQSLGQGLEFLIYFQGNSAPDKSGLPSDRFSAERTGGSVSTLTIQRTQQEDSAVYLCASSLLGDTQYFGPGTRLTVL.

This clonotype was picked up a small number of times. The chain couples TRBV12-3 or TRBV12-4 to TRBJ2-2; D is ambiguous. The CDR3 covers 14 residues. With 2 bases removed from V and 3 bases from J, the gap between germline ends came to 7 bases. CDR3 amino acids: CASSLMSDTGELFF. CDR3 bases: TGTGCCAGCAGTTTAATGTCGGACACCGGGGAGCTGTTTTTT.

This clonotype was seen more than once but under ten times. The chain combines TRBV27 with TRBJ2-5; tentative D call: TRBD1 (5 bases). Deletions cut 2 bases from V and 4 bases from J, with 11 bases between. Looked up from germline, CDR1 is MNHEY and CDR2 is SMNVEV (reference sequence). The CDR3 spans 14 residues. CDR3: CASSLVDSRETQYF. The DNA of the CDR3 is TGTGCCAGCAGTTTAGTTGACAGTAGAGAGACCCAGTACTTC.

This sequence joins TRBV5-6 and TRBJ2-5; D call uncertain. CDR3 length: 12 residues. Germline V gene sequence: CDR1 SGHDT, CDR2 YYEEEE. With 3 bases removed from V and 9 bases from J, the gap between germline ends came to 12 bases. CDR3 region: CASSSGFGSQYF. In DNA form, the CDR3 reads TGTGCCAGCAGCTCGGGCTTCGGGTCCCAGTACTTC. The full variable domain, with the rest looked up from reference TRBV5-6 and TRBJ2-5, is DAGVTQSPTHLIKTRGQQVTLRCSPKSGHDTVSWYQQALGQGPQFIFQYYEEEERQRGNFPDRFSGHQFPNYSSELNVNALLLGDSALYLCASSSGFGSQYFGPGTRLLVL.

This clonotype was seen ten or more times. The rearrangement joins TRBV12-3 or TRBV12-4 to TRBJ2-5; possibly TRBD2 for D (5 bases). With 5 bases removed from V and 7 bases from J, the gap between germline ends came to 14 bases. This CDR3 comprises 13 residues. The CDR3 is CASSMDWAGTQYF. The CDR3 DNA follows: TGTGCCAGCAGTATGGACTGGGCGGGGACCCAGTACTTC.

This chain links TRBV7-9 with TRBJ2-1; 7 bases map to TRBD2. Losses at the gene ends were 2 bases for V and 3 bases for J; bases not matched to a gene: 7. The CDR3 has 16 amino acids. The germline gives CDR1 SEHNR, CDR2 FQNEAQ (reference sequence). The CDR3 is CASSLRPGLLYNEQFF. For the CDR3, the DNA is TGTGCCAGCAGCTTAAGACCGGGACTACTCTACAATGAGCAGTTCTTC.